This passage covers 18 T cell receptor beta chains from one sample sequenced in a study of beta chain features in type 1 diabetes. Expressed TCRB transcripts were sequenced after all isolated RNA was converted to cDNA. The assay was immunoSEQ multiplex PCR, and TCRdb's table has in-frame clones only and misses some. The sample has about 360,000 clones, 10% to 15% seen once. The sample consisted of naive CD4+ T cells from blood. These receptors were collected from a man aged 18 to 35 in good health.

The chain combines TRBV18 with TRBJ2-2; D possibly corresponds to TRBD1 (5 bases). CDR1 KGHSH and CDR2 LQKENI come from the germline V gene. Trimming removed 2 bases from V and 5 bases from J, with 12 bases in between. The CDR3 has 15 residues. CDR3 DNA sequence: TGTGCCAGCTCACCAGATAGACAGAGGACCGGGGAGCTGTTTTTT. Residues: CASSPDRQRTGELFF.

The chain joins TRBV5-1 to TRBJ2-7; D gene uncertain. The germline V gene has CDR1 SGHRS and CDR2 YFSETQ. Trimming took 1 base from V and 3 from J, leaving 8 bases between them. This CDR3 contains 13 residues. The CDR3 region has the DNA TGCGCCAGCAGCTTGAGGCGGAACTACGAGCAGTACTTC. It is translated as CASSLRRNYEQYF.

The rearrangement links TRBV11-3 to TRBJ2-1; D might be TRBD1 (5 bases). There are 12 residues in the CDR3. The V end lost 4 bases, the J end lost 11 bases, and 12 bases lay between the germline ends. Germline V gene data show CDR1 as SGHNT and CDR2 as YENEEA. CDR3 amino acids: CASSSRSGQQFF. The CDR3 DNA sequence: TGTGCCAGCAGCTCCCGATCAGGGCAGCAGTTCTTC.

In this sample, this clone turned up a few times. The V and J genes are TRBV28 and TRBJ1-5; D perhaps matches TRBD1 (6 bases). V lost 8 bases and J lost 0, with 11 bases in between. CDR1 and CDR2 (germline): MDHEN, SYDVKM. This CDR3 is 14 amino acids long. In DNA form, the CDR3 reads TGTGCCAGCGTAAAAGGGGGTAGCAATCAGCCCCAGCATTTT. Translated: CASVKGGSNQPQHF.

The chain is built from TRBV5-6 and TRBJ1-5; D gene uncertain. CDR3 length equals 13 residues. The germline V gene has CDR1 SGHDT and CDR2 YYEEEE. V lost 1 base to trimming and J lost 4 bases, with 6 bases between them. The CDR3 bases are TGTGCCAGCAGCTTGTTCGGGAATCAGCCCCAGCATTTT. It is translated as CASSLFGNQPQHF. The entire variable domain, with the rest obtained from reference TRBV5-6 and TRBJ1-5, is as follows: DAGVTQSPTHLIKTRGQQVTLRCSPKSGHDTVSWYQQALGQGPQFIFQYYEEEERQRGNFPDRFSGHQFPNYSSELNVNALLLGDSALYLCASSLFGNQPQHFGDGTRLSIL.

This clone appeared a few times. The chain combines TRBV15 with TRBJ1-2, with 9 bases that match TRBD1. Trimming took 3 bases from V and 4 from J; bases not matched to a gene: 0. Germline V CDR1 and CDR2: LNHNV, YYDKDF (reference sequence). The CDR3 is 13 amino acids. DNA for the CDR3: TGTGCCACCAGCAGGGGACAGGGCTATGGCTACACCTTC. This gives the protein CATSRGQGYGYTF.

This clone was detected a few times. The chain has TRBV5-4 and TRBJ2-1, with unresolved D. The V and J ends lost 0 bases and 2 bases respectively, with 9 bases between them. CDR1 is SGHNT and CDR2 is YYREEE in the germline V gene (reference sequence). This CDR3 has 15 residues. In DNA form, the CDR3 reads TGTGCCAGCAGCTTGGATACAGTTACCTACAATGAGCAGTTCTTC. Residues: CASSLDTVTYNEQFF.

This clone was seen a few times. The chain employs TRBV18 and TRBJ1-2; D ambiguous. The ends were cut back, 2 bases at V and 6 bases at J, with 13 bases in the middle. The CDR3 loop spans 14 amino acids. The germline V gene has CDR1 KGHSH and CDR2 LQKENI. The CDR3 coding sequence is TGTGCCAGCTCACCATCCGGTGTGGGAGATGGCTACACCTTC. It specifies CASSPSGVGDGYTF.

V and J are TRBV30 and TRBJ1-2, with unresolved D. Germline CDR1 reads GTSNPN; CDR2 reads SVGIG (reference sequence). Between the trimmed V and J ends, which lost 4 bases and 3 bases, there was a span of 6 bases. The CDR3 totals 11 residues. CDR3 sequence reads: CAWMADYGYTF. The CDR3 DNA reads TGTGCCTGGATGGCGGACTATGGCTACACCTTC.

The chain uses TRBV4-1 and TRBJ2-5; possibly TRBD1 for D (6 bases). The CDR3 is 17 residues long. Trimming took 3 bases from V and 9 from J, leaving 26 bases between them. From germline, CDR1 is MGHRA and CDR2 YSYEKL. CDR3 amino acids: CASSQRRWAGVPRPQYF. In nucleotides, the CDR3 is TGCGCCAGCAGCCAGAGGCGTTGGGCAGGGGTCCCGAGGCCCCAGTACTTC.

This clone showed up just a few times. This chain links TRBV25-1 with TRBJ2-5; no firm D call. V was clipped by 6 bases and J by 3 bases, with 17 bases between them. Germline lookup yields CDR1 MGHDK and CDR2 SYGVNS. This CDR3 has 15 amino acids. CDR3 protein: CASSPGRRNEETQYF. The CDR3 bases are TGTGCCAGCAGCCCAGGTAGACGTAATGAAGAGACCCAGTACTTC. Full variable domain (outside the CDR3, taken from reference TRBV25-1 and TRBJ2-5): EADIYQTPRYLVIGTGKKITLECSQTMGHDKMYWYQQDPGMELHLIHYSYGVNSTEKGDLSSESTVSRIRTEHFPLTLESARPSHTSQYLCASSPGRRNEETQYFGPGTRLLVL.

This clone was observed a few times. Other DNA sequences within the sample encode an identical CDR3. The rearrangement uses TRBV6-5 and TRBJ1-3; TRBD1 agrees at 7 bases. J was trimmed by 1 base and V by 0 bases; bases with no gene match: 0. The CDR3 has 15 amino acids. Germline V lookup: CDR1 MNHEY, CDR2 SVGAGI. This CDR3 is CASSYSTGSGNTIYF. The CDR3 DNA follows: TGTGCCAGCAGTTACTCGACAGGGTCTGGAAACACCATATATTTT.

This clone was seen more than once but under ten times. V and J are TRBV5-1 and TRBJ1-1; TRBD1 might be the D (5 bases). The germline V and J ends were trimmed by 0 bases and 7 bases, with 10 bases remaining between them. Germline V CDR1 and CDR2: SGHRS, YFSETQ. The CDR3 totals 13 residues. The CDR3 DNA reads TGCGCCAGCAGCTTGGCTGGCAGGGTTGAAGCTTTCTTT. Protein: CASSLAGRVEAFF. The full variable domain, its missing parts supplied by reference TRBV5-1 and TRBJ1-1, is KAGVTQTPRYLIKTRGQQVTLSCSPISGHRSVSWYQQTPGQGLQFLFEYFSETQRNKGNFPGRFSGRQFSNSRSEMNVSTLELGDSALYLCASSLAGRVEAFFGQGTRLTVV.

The chain recombines TRBV25-1 with TRBJ2-3; no clear D. Germline values: CDR1 MGHDK, CDR2 SYGVNS. The CDR3 runs to 16 residues. The germline V and J ends were trimmed by 4 bases and 3 bases, with 17 bases remaining between them. The CDR3 sequence: CASSATSEDSTDTQYF. DNA of the CDR3: TGTGCCAGCAGTGCAACATCAGAGGATTCAACAGATACGCAGTATTTT.

The chain couples TRBV2 to TRBJ2-5, with 9 bases identical to TRBD2. The length of the CDR3 is 16 residues. Losses at the gene ends were 5 bases for V and 8 bases for J; bases not matched to a gene: 15. Looked up from germline, CDR1 is SNHLY and CDR2 is FYNNEI. CDR3 DNA sequence: TGTGCCAGCAGTACCCACCAGGGGCGGGAGGGTTCAACCCAGTACTTC. Translating it yields CASSTHQGREGSTQYF.

This clone has only a few counts. CDR3 protein: CASSARQTGELFF. DNA of the CDR3: TGTGCCAGCAGCGCAAGACAGACCGGGGAGCTGTTTTTT. The chain couples TRBV7-8 to TRBJ2-2, with D tentatively TRBD1 (5 bases). Trimming cost V 5 bases and J 5 bases, with 9 bases left between them. This CDR3 region has 13 residues. Germline CDR1 is SGHVS and CDR2 is FQNEAQ.

This clone has a handful of counts. The V and J genes are TRBV7-2 and TRBJ2-3; 12 bases line up with TRBD2. The CDR3 has 16 amino acids. The J segment lost 1 base and the V segment lost 4 bases, leaving 3 bases of the junction unmatched. CDR1 is SGHTA, CDR2 FQGNSA, per germline. The CDR3 coding sequence is TGTGCCAGCAGCTCCCGGACTAGCGGGGGCACAGATACGCAGTATTTT. Its translation: CASSSRTSGGTDTQYF.

This chain joins TRBV7-9 and TRBJ1-1, with D tentatively TRBD1 (6 bases). CDR1 SEHNR and CDR2 FQNEAQ come from the germline V gene (reference sequence). This CDR3 spans 13 amino acids. Trimming pared 4 bases from V and 6 bases from J, leaving 12 bases between. The CDR3 region has the DNA TGTGCCAGCAGCTCCCAACAGGGATCTGAAGCTTTCTTT. Its translation: CASSSQQGSEAFF.